Below are 30 T cell receptor beta chains sequenced from a single sample in a study of CD8+ T cells in alopecia areata. Punch biopsies of lesional scalp, plus peripheral blood, were taken from alopecia areata patients. In each case, RNA was isolated and then reverse transcribed into cDNA as the sequencing template. The table came from immunoSEQ multiplex PCR; TCRdb's copy has only in-frame clones and leaves some out. Among 15,000 to 17,000 clones, 45% to 65% were seen once, and the ten largest hold about 12%. Specimen: skin. These receptors all stem from a human donor with alopecia areata.

This chain links TRBV7-9 with TRBJ2-7; D not certain. Germline-derived CDR1 and CDR2 are SEHNR and FQNEAQ (reference sequence). The CDR3 totals 14 residues. V lost 5 bases and J 0 bases, leaving 11 bases between the germline ends. This CDR3 is CASSHRPGSYEQYF. The CDR3 nucleotides read TGTGCCAGCAGCCACCGCCCCGGCTCCTACGAGCAGTACTTC.

The V gene is TRBV28, the J gene TRBJ1-4; 7 positions agree with TRBD1. The ends lost 2 bases at V and 4 bases at J; junction bases unmatched: 7. The CDR3 has 16 amino acids. Germline CDR1 reads MDHEN; CDR2 reads SYDVKM. For the CDR3, the DNA is TGTGCCAGCAGTTTAACTCGGGGACAGTATAATGAAAAACTGTTTTTT. It codes for CASSLTRGQYNEKLFF. Full variable domain (outside the CDR3, taken from reference TRBV28 and TRBJ1-4): DVKVTQSSRYLVKRTGEKVFLECVQDMDHENMFWYRQDPGLGLRLIYFSYDVKMKEKGDIPEGYSVSREKKERFSLILESASTNQTSMYLCASSLTRGQYNEKLFFGSGTQLSVL.

The chain employs TRBV5-1 and TRBJ2-5; 10 positions match TRBD2. CDR3 size: 18 residues. CDR1 and CDR2 (germline): SGHRS, YFSETQ. Trimming cost V 0 bases and J 1 base; bases outside gene matches: 9. The chain's CDR3 is CASSLDPVASGGQETQYF. In nucleotides, the CDR3 is TGCGCCAGCAGCTTGGACCCCGTGGCTAGCGGGGGCCAAGAGACCCAGTACTTC.

The sample holds one count of this clone. This chain connects TRBV2 to TRBJ2-5, with no clear D. V shed 1 base and J shed 5 bases, with 14 bases lying between them. The CDR3 sequence is 15 residues long. Germline CDR1 is SNHLY and CDR2 is FYNNEI. The CDR3 DNA follows: TGTGCCAGCAGTGAAGATATTGGGAATACGGAGACCCAGTACTTC. Translation gives CASSEDIGNTETQYF.

This chain links TRBV2 with TRBJ1-1; D is uncertain. V was cut by 10 bases and J by 0 bases, with 12 bases left in between. In germline, CDR1 is SNHLY, CDR2 FYNNEI. The CDR3 loop spans 13 amino acids. CDR3 amino acids: CATQTAMNTEAFF. Here the CDR3 DNA reads TGTGCCACCCAGACTGCTATGAACACTGAAGCTTTCTTT.

Of note for this clone: Distinct nucleotide sequences in the sample also encode this CDR3. V usage is TRBV5-1 and J usage is TRBJ1-1; 7 positions agree with TRBD1. The CDR3 totals 14 residues. The trim removed 1 base at V and 4 bases at J, leaving 4 bases unmatched. Germline assignment: CDR1 SGHRS and CDR2 YFSETQ. Here the CDR3 DNA reads TGCGCCAGCAGCTTGAACAGGGGATTCACTGAAGCTTTCTTT. It is translated as CASSLNRGFTEAFF.

This clone was observed a few times. This chain uses TRBV23-1 with TRBJ1-5; no clear D gene. TRBV23-1 is sorted into the ORF group, with uncertain function. The CDR3 is made up of 12 amino acids. The V end lost 8 bases, the J end lost 3 bases, and 8 bases lay between the germline ends. The CDR3 nucleotides are TGCGCCAGCCGGGGAGACAATCAGCCCCAGCATTTT. Translating gives CASRGDNQPQHF.

This clone was observed a handful of times. The chain recombines TRBV7-3 with TRBJ2-3; 7 bases are a match to TRBD2. Germline V gene data show CDR1 as SGHTA and CDR2 as FQGTGA. This CDR3 has 14 residues. J lost 1 base, V lost 5 bases, and 3 bases had no gene match. The CDR3, as DNA: TGTGCCAGCAGCGGACTAGGGGGCACAGATACGCAGTATTTT. This encodes CASSGLGGTDTQYF.

The rearrangement joins TRBV5-6 to TRBJ2-7; the D gene could be TRBD1 or TRBD2 (5 bases each). Germline V CDR1 and CDR2: SGHDT, YYEEEE. The germline V and J ends were trimmed by 4 bases and 8 bases, with 22 bases remaining between them. The CDR3 has 15 residues. Here the CDR3 DNA reads TGTGCCAGCAGCCCCCACCGGGACGGGCGACTCCAGCAGTACTTC. Translation gives CASSPHRDGRLQQYF.

The J gene is TRBJ2-7, the V gene TRBV9; 10 bases agree with TRBD2. Germline CDR1 SGDLS, CDR2 YYNGEE. The CDR3 is 14 residues long. The trim removed 3 bases at V and 2 bases at J, leaving 2 bases unmatched. This chain's CDR3 is CASSESGRAYEQYF. Here the CDR3 DNA reads TGTGCCAGCAGCGAAAGCGGGAGGGCCTACGAGCAGTACTTC.

The V and J genes are TRBV15 and TRBJ1-2, with 11 bases that match TRBD1. Germline CDR1 and CDR2: LNHNV and YYDKDF (reference sequence). Losses at the gene ends were 2 bases for V and 4 bases for J; bases not matched to a gene: 6. CDR3 length equals 16 residues. The CDR3 nucleotides read TGTGCCACCAGCAGACCGGACAGGGGGCGCGGCTATGGCTACACCTTC. Its translation: CATSRPDRGRGYGYTF.

The chain couples TRBV7-9 to TRBJ2-5; tentative D call: TRBD1 (6 bases). The J call is doubtful: the DNA matches TRBJ2-7 better. The CDR3 runs to 12 residues. In germline, CDR1 is SEHNR, CDR2 FQNEAQ (reference sequence). Here the CDR3 reads CASSQDSNEQYF. The CDR3 bases are TGTGCCAGCAGCCAGGACAGTAACGAGCAGTACTTC.

This clone was seen a single time. V gene TRBV4-1 combines with J gene TRBJ1-6; D is ambiguous. Germline lookup yields CDR1 MGHRA and CDR2 YSYEKL. V dropped 5 bases and J dropped 5 bases, with 13 bases sitting between them. This CDR3 contains 15 residues. The CDR3 sequence is CASSSWTENNSPLHF. The CDR3, as DNA: TGCGCCAGCAGCAGTTGGACTGAGAATAATTCACCCCTCCACTTT.

This rearrangement joins TRBV28 to TRBJ1-5; 10 positions match TRBD1. The CDR3 is 15 amino acids. Germline trimming cut 4 bases from V and 6 bases from J; bases unmatched to any gene: 6. Germline V gene sequence: CDR1 MDHEN, CDR2 SYDVKM. The CDR3 DNA sequence: TGTGCCAGCAGTTCAGGGAGGACAGGGGGTCAGCCCCAGCATTTT. It codes for CASSSGRTGGQPQHF. Combining the CDR3 with reference TRBV28 and TRBJ1-5 gives the whole variable domain DVKVTQSSRYLVKRTGEKVFLECVQDMDHENMFWYRQDPGLGLRLIYFSYDVKMKEKGDIPEGYSVSREKKERFSLILESASTNQTSMYLCASSSGRTGGQPQHFGDGTRLSIL.

There are a few counts of this clone. The V and J genes are TRBV7-8 and TRBJ1-1; no firm D call. The V end was cut by 5 bases, the J end by 0 bases, with 16 bases between. CDR3 length: 16 residues. CDR1 and CDR2 from the germline V gene are SGHVS and FQNEAQ. CDR3 amino acids: CASSPPGSRVNTEAFF. DNA for the CDR3: TGTGCCAGCAGCCCACCGGGCAGCCGAGTGAACACTGAAGCTTTCTTT.

This clone is labeled as medium-sized. J is TRBJ1-5 and V is TRBV7-2; no clear D gene. The V and J ends lost 1 base and 3 bases respectively, with 4 bases between them. In germline, CDR1 is SGHTA, CDR2 FQGNSA. This CDR3 contains 13 residues. The CDR3 bases are TGTGCCAGCAGCTTAGGCCCCAATCAGCCCCAGCATTTT. Its translation: CASSLGPNQPQHF.

The V call is TRBV4-1, the J call TRBJ2-7, with unresolved D. Germline assignment: CDR1 MGHRA and CDR2 YSYEKL. V lost 0 bases to trimming and J lost 6 bases, with 18 bases between them. CDR3 length: 16 amino acids. The CDR3 spells CASSQESGAVTREQYF. The CDR3 bases are TGCGCCAGCAGCCAAGAATCAGGCGCTGTAACCCGCGAGCAGTACTTC.

The chain links TRBV29-1 to TRBJ1-1; 10 bases map to TRBD1. J lost 5 bases, V lost 6 bases, and 3 bases had no gene match. The length of the CDR3 is 12 residues. CDR1 is SQVTM, CDR2 ANQGSEA, per germline. As DNA, the CDR3 is TGCAGCGTGACAGGGGGCGGAACTGAAGCTTTCTTT. As protein: CSVTGGGTEAFF.

The chain has TRBV11-2 and TRBJ2-3, with 10 positions matching TRBD2. Germline loops: CDR1 SGHAT, CDR2 FQNNGV. V lost 4 bases and J lost 4; bases outside the gene matches: 14. The length of the CDR3 is 18 residues. In nucleotides, the CDR3 is TGTGCCAGCAGCTCCGGGGGCTCTAGCGGGAGTTTTGCAGATACGCAGTATTTT. It encodes CASSSGGSSGSFADTQYF.

The genes are TRBV29-1 and TRBJ2-3, with D possibly TRBD2 on 5 matching bases. V lost 6 bases to trimming and J lost 2 bases, with 18 bases between them. CDR1 is SQVTM and CDR2 is ANQGSEA in the germline V gene. This CDR3 region has 15 residues. The CDR3 spells CSVMRASSLTDTQYF. The DNA of the CDR3 is TGCAGCGTGATGAGGGCTAGCTCCCTCACAGATACGCAGTATTTT.

The V gene is TRBV12-2, the J gene TRBJ2-6; the table's D gene call, TRBD1, was not cross checked with the DNA. TRBV12-2 is flagged as a pseudogene. CDR3 length: 24 residues. CDR3 bases: TGTGCAAGTCGCTTAATGGGTCCATGGAAGGGGGCGCGGGACCCTTTCTCTGGGGCCAACGTCCTGACTTTC. Encoded protein: CASRLMGPWKGARDPFSGANVLTF.

The chain has TRBV7-9 and TRBJ2-2; 9 positions agree with TRBD2. The germline CDR1 and CDR2 sequences are SEHNR and FQNEAQ (reference sequence). V trimming: 6 bases; J trimming: 9 bases; junction bases outside the gene matches: 14. This CDR3 comprises 16 residues. CDR3 region: CASSPVGSSGTRELFF. The CDR3 region has the DNA TGTGCCAGCAGTCCCGTCGGGTCTAGCGGGACGAGGGAGCTGTTTTTT.

By share, this clone ranks as medium-sized. The CDR3 region has the DNA TGCGCCAGCAAACGTGGCCCCTACGGACAGTACTTC. Its protein product is CASKRGPYGQYF. The V and J genes are TRBV10-2 and TRBJ2-7; D ambiguous. This CDR3 contains 12 residues. V was clipped by 7 bases and J by 10 bases, with 17 bases between them. The germline V gene encodes CDR1 WSHSY and CDR2 SAAADI.

This rearrangement joins TRBV27 to TRBJ2-7; D possibly corresponds to TRBD2 (5 bases). CDR1 and CDR2 from the germline V gene are MNHEY and SMNVEV (reference sequence). This CDR3 has 15 amino acids. V was pared by 2 bases and J by 0 bases, with 11 bases between. For the CDR3, the DNA is TGTGCCAGCAGTTTAGAGCGGTACCGCTCCTACGAGCAGTACTTC. Protein product: CASSLERYRSYEQYF.

This clone came up a few times. V gene TRBV5-4 combines with J gene TRBJ2-7; TRBD1 aligns across 10 bases. The CDR3 extends over 14 amino acids. The V gene's germline CDR1 is SGHNT and CDR2 YYREEE (reference sequence). The trim removed 4 bases at V and 2 bases at J, leaving 3 bases unmatched. CDR3 bases: TGTGCCAGCAGCCAGGGACAGGGGACCTACGAGCAGTACTTC. Translating it yields CASSQGQGTYEQYF.

The genes are TRBV27 and TRBJ1-5; 8 bases map to TRBD1. Germline-derived CDR1 and CDR2 are MNHEY and SMNVEV (reference sequence). There are 17 residues in the CDR3. Trimming removed 3 bases from V and 4 bases from J; junction bases left unmatched: 11. CDR3 in amino acids: CASSFLPTGEGNQPQHF. The CDR3 bases are TGTGCCAGCAGTTTCCTTCCGACAGGGGAGGGAAATCAGCCCCAGCATTTT.

This clone has a handful of counts. This rearrangement joins TRBV11-2 to TRBJ1-1; D is unclear. Germline V gene data show CDR1 as SGHAT and CDR2 as FQNNGV. Trimming left V 1 base short and J 8 bases short, with 8 bases between. The CDR3 runs to 12 residues. DNA of the CDR3: TGTGCCAGCAGCTTAGTGAGCTCCGAAGCTTTCTTT. As protein: CASSLVSSEAFF. The complete variable domain, with remaining parts taken from reference TRBV11-2 and TRBJ1-1, reads EAGVAQSPRYKIIEKRQSVAFWCNPISGHATLYWYQQILGQGPKLLIQFQNNGVVDDSQLPKDRFSAERLKGVDSTLKIQPAKLEDSAVYLCASSLVSSEAFFGQGTRLTVV.

The chain is built from TRBV25-1 and TRBJ2-2, with 10 bases matching TRBD2. The CDR3 runs to 17 residues. Germline lookup yields CDR1 MGHDK and CDR2 SYGVNS. The V segment lost 3 bases and the J segment 9 bases; nucleotides outside the gene matches: 13. CDR3: CASSEGVSGRWARELFF. The CDR3 DNA follows: TGTGCCAGCAGTGAGGGTGTTAGCGGGAGGTGGGCCCGGGAGCTGTTTTTT.

This clone was found a few times. The chain recombines TRBV21-1 with TRBJ2-7. TRBV21-1 is deemed a pseudogene. The CDR3 totals 15 residues. The CDR3 here is CASSTFPGPPNEQYF. The CDR3 DNA is TGTGCCAGCAGCACATTTCCCGGGCCCCCAAACGAGCAGTACTTC.

This chain uses TRBV5-6 with TRBJ2-2; no clear D gene. The germline CDR1 and CDR2 sequences are SGHDT and YYEEEE. Between the trimmed V and J ends, which lost 5 bases and 0 bases, there was a span of 14 bases. This CDR3 comprises 16 residues. In DNA form, the CDR3 reads TGTGCCAGCAGATTCGCATATAGGGCGAACACCGGGGAGCTGTTTTTT. Its translation: CASRFAYRANTGELFF. The variable domain in full, with the rest retrieved from reference TRBV5-6 and TRBJ2-2, is DAGVTQSPTHLIKTRGQQVTLRCSPKSGHDTVSWYQQALGQGPQFIFQYYEEEERQRGNFPDRFSGHQFPNYSSELNVNALLLGDSALYLCASRFAYRANTGELFFGEGSRLTVL.